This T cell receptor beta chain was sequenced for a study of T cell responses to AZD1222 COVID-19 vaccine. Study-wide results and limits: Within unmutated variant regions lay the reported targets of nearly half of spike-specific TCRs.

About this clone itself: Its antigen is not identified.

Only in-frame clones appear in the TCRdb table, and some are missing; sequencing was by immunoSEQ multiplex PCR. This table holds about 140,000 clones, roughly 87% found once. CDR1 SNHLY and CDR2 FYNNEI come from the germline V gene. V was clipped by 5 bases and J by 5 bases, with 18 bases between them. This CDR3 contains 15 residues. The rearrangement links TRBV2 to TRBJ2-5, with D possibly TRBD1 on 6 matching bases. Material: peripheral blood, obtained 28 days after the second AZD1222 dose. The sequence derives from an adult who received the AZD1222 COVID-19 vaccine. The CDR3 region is CASSSDSIVGETQYF. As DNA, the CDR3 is TGTGCCAGCAGTTCGGACAGTATCGTCGGGGAGACCCAGTACTTC. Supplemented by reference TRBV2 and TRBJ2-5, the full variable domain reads EPEVTQTPSHQVTQMGQEVILRCVPISNHLYFYWYRQILGQKVEFLVSFYNNEISEKSEIFDDQFSVERPDGSNFTLKIRSTKLEDSAMYFCASSSDSIVGETQYFGPGTRLLVL.